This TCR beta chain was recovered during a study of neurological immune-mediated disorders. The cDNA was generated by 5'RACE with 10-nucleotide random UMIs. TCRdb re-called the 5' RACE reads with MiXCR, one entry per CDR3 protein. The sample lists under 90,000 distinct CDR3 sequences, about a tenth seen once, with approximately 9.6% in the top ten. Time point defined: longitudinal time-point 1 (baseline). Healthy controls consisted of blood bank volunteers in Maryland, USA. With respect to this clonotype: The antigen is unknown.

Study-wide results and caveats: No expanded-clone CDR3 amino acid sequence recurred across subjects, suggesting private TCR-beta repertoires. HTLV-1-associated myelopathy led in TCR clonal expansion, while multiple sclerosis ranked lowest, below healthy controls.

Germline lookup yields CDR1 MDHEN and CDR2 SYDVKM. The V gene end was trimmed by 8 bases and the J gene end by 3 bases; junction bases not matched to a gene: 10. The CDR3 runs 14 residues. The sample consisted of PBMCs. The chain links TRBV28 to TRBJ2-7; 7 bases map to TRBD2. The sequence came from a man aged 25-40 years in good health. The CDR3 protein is CASGDFSGGYEQYF. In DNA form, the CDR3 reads TGTGCCAGCGGAGACTTTTCGGGAGGCTACGAGCAGTACTTC. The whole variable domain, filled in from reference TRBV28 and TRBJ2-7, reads DVKVTQSSRYLVKRTGEKVFLECVQDMDHENMFWYRQDPGLGLRLIYFSYDVKMKEKGDIPEGYSVSREKKERFSLILESASTNQTSMYLCASGDFSGGYEQYFGPGTRLTVT.